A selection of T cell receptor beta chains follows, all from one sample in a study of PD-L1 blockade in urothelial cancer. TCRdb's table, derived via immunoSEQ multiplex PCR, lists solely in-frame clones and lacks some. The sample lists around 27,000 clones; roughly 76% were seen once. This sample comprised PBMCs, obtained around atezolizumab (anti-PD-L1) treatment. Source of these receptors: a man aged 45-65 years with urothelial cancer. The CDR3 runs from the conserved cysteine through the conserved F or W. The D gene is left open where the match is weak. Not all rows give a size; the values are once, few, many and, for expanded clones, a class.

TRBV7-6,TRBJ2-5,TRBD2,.,CASTFGGGEGETQYF,TGTGCCAGCACCTTTGGTGGAGGGGAGGGAGAGACCCAGTACTTC
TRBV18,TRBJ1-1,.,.,CASGEGNTEAFF,TGTGCCAGTGGGGAGGGTAACACTGAAGCTTTCTTT
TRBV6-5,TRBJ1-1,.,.,CASKVQGNTEAFF,TGTGCCAGCAAAGTGCAGGGGAACACTGAAGCTTTCTTT
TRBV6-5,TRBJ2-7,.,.,CASSTRDTGYEQYF,TGTGCCAGCAGTACCCGGGACACAGGCTACGAGCAGTACTTC
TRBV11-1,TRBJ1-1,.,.,CASSLSPSSEAFF,TGTGCCAGCAGCCTGAGCCCCTCCTCTGAAGCTTTCTTT
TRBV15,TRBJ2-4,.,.,CATSRDLQLAKNIQYF,TGTGCCACCAGCAGAGATCTTCAGTTAGCCAAAAACATTCAGTACTTC
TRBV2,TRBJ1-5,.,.,CASCAGPPNQPQHF,TGTGCCAGCTGTGCAGGGCCGCCGAATCAGCCCCAGCATTTT
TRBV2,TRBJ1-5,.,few,CASSVSSQPQHF,TGTGCCAGCAGTGTTTCAAGCCAGCCCCAGCATTTT
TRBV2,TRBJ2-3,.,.,CASRERSSSTDTQYF,TGTGCCAGCAGGGAGCGGTCTTCTAGCACAGATACGCAGTATTTT
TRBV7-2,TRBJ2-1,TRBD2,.,CASSLEAWASGRHEQFF,TGTGCCAGCAGCTTAGAGGCATGGGCTAGCGGGCGACATGAGCAGTTCTTC
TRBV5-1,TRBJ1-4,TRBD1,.,CASSAHTGGSNEKLFF,TGCGCCAGCAGCGCCCACACAGGGGGCTCTAATGAAAAACTGTTTTTT
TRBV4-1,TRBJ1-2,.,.,CASSQETRNNYGYTF,TGCGCCAGCAGCCAAGAAACTAGGAACAACTATGGCTACACCTTC
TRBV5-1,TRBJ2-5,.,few,CASSLASTEGRNF,TGCGCCAGCAGCTTGGCAAGTACGGAGGGTCGTAACTTC
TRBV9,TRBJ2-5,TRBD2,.,CASSVAQGGAETQYF,TGTGCCAGCAGCGTAGCTCAGGGAGGGGCGGAGACCCAGTACTTC
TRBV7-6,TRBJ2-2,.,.,CASSSTIPANTGELFF,TGTGCCAGCAGCTCTACTATCCCCGCGAACACCGGGGAGCTGTTTTTT
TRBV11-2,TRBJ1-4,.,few,CASSFPDRELFF,TGTGCCAGCAGCTTTCCGGACAGAGAACTGTTTTTT
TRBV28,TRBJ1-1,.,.,CASSLSPFGSTEAFF,TGTGCCAGCAGTTTATCGCCGTTCGGGAGCACTGAAGCTTTCTTT
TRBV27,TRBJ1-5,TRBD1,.,CASSLQGIGNQPQHF,TGTGCCAGCAGTCTACAGGGGATTGGCAATCAGCCCCAGCATTTT